The sequence of this TCR beta chain was determined in a study of blood T cell repertoires in COVID-19. Study details: Samples came from the United States, Italy and Spain, spanning acute and convalescent COVID-19. Sample material is recorded as cDNA or gDNA derived from T cells, B-cell-depleted T cells, or PBMCs.

The table came from immunoSEQ multiplex PCR; TCRdb's copy has only in-frame clones and leaves some out. The sample records approximately 180,000 clones, 65% to 85% being singletons. Enrolment of Seattle patients took place during active infection, and they were followed longitudinally. Trimming took off 5 bases at V and 4 bases at J, with 8 bases between the two ends. The CDR3 runs 12 residues. The germline V gene has CDR1 SGHVS and CDR2 FQNEAQ. The rearrangement uses TRBV7-8 and TRBJ1-2, with TRBD1 as a possible D gene (5 bases). This clonotype was obtained from a woman aged 40 to 50 with COVID-19, enrolled during active disease. Material: peripheral blood. This CDR3 is CASSKDTYGYTF. The CDR3 DNA is TGTGCCAGCAGCAAGGACACCTATGGCTACACCTTC.